The 14 T cell receptor beta chains below come from one sample, sequenced in a study of T cells in Graves' hyperthyroidism and ophthalmopathy (dated by TCRdb to between 2018 and 2021). The library was produced with multiplex PCR. The sequencer listed for this sample is Illumina HiSeq 2000. The TCR beta CDR3 regions were amplified from RNA transcripts. For the first round of RT-PCR on the TCR CDR3, the HTBI primer set was used together with the Qiagen OneStep RT-PCR kit. The raw public reads went through TCRdb reprocessing: fastp at Q25, MiXCR clone calling, in-frame beta chains kept. One record per CDR3 amino acid sequence lists the most common genes and DNA. The sample table shows approximately 520,000 distinct CDR3 sequences, and approximately 25% are seen once. Roughly 10% of the sample comes from the top ten. The specimen sequenced was blood. These receptors all come from a woman aged 30 to 39 with Graves' ophthalmopathy.

This clonotype was recorded at least ten times. V is TRBV5-1 and J is TRBJ1-1; no definite D call. There are 13 residues in the CDR3. Germline-derived CDR1 and CDR2 are SGHRS and YFSETQ. V was pared by 5 bases and J by 4 bases, with 12 bases between. The CDR3 region has the DNA TGCGCCAGCAGATCCGGCGGAGCCACTGAAGCTTTCTTT. Encoded protein: CASRSGGATEAFF.

This clonotype has at least ten counts. The V gene is TRBV5-1, the J gene TRBJ2-2, with 10 bases matching TRBD1. The germline V gene has CDR1 SGHRS and CDR2 YFSETQ. Trimming at V came to 2 bases and at J to 4 bases, leaving 2 bases not matched to a gene. The CDR3 is made up of 15 amino acids. The CDR3 DNA reads as TGCGCCAGCAGCTTAAGGACAGGGGGCACCGGGGAGCTGTTTTTT. Translating it yields CASSLRTGGTGELFF.

This clonotype was seen repeatedly, ten times or more. This sequence joins TRBV27 and TRBJ2-7; TRBD1 is a possible D gene (6 bases). The CDR3 totals 16 residues. Between the trimmed V and J ends, which lost 2 bases and 1 base, there was a span of 15 bases. The germline gives CDR1 MNHEY, CDR2 SMNVEV (reference sequence). The CDR3 nucleotides read TGTGCCAGCAGTTTAGGAACAGGGAGTGTGTCCTACGAGCAGTACTTC. This gives the protein CASSLGTGSVSYEQYF.

The V gene is TRBV20-1, the J gene TRBJ2-7, with a possible D match to TRBD1 (5 bases). Germline loops: CDR1 DFQATT, CDR2 SNEGSKA (reference sequence). The CDR3 loop spans 11 amino acids. Trimming pared 4 bases from V and 9 bases from J, leaving 13 bases between. This chain's CDR3 is CSATYRSGQYF. In nucleotides, the CDR3 is TGCAGTGCTACCTACAGGTCCGGGCAGTACTTC.

This clonotype was detected a few times. The chain is built from TRBV29-1 and TRBJ1-4, with TRBD1 matching 7 bases. V was pared by 6 bases and J by 7 bases, with 8 bases of the junction left unmatched. The CDR3 is made up of 13 amino acids. CDR1 is SQVTM, CDR2 ANQGSEA, per germline. The CDR3 is CSVRGRVGEKLFF. The CDR3 DNA reads as TGCAGCGTCAGGGGGAGGGTCGGTGAAAAACTGTTTTTT.

This clonotype appeared many times. This chain uses TRBV5-1 with TRBJ1-1; D gene unclear. The CDR3 contains 15 residues. Trimming pared 4 bases from V and 4 bases from J, leaving 17 bases between. The germline V gene has CDR1 SGHRS and CDR2 YFSETQ. The CDR3 DNA follows: TGCGCCAGCAGCCCACGTGGAGGGTCGGCCACTGAAGCTTTCTTT. It yields the protein CASSPRGGSATEAFF.

There are many counts of this clonotype. This chain connects TRBV7-2 to TRBJ2-7; 7 nucleotides align to TRBD2. V dropped 5 bases and J dropped 3; count of bases not matched to a gene: 10. CDR3 length equals 15 residues. Germline V CDR1 and CDR2: SGHTA, FQGNSA. The CDR3 region has the DNA TGTGCCAGCAGCCATACTAGCGCTGGCTACTACGAGCAGTACTTC. Its translation: CASSHTSAGYYEQYF.

The genes are TRBV11-2 and TRBJ1-1; no firm D call. The germline V gene has CDR1 SGHAT and CDR2 FQNNGV. The CDR3 loop spans 15 amino acids. Trimming pared 1 base from V and 0 bases from J, leaving 9 bases between. The CDR3 spells CASSLVYALNTEAFF. The CDR3 DNA sequence: TGTGCCAGCAGCTTAGTATACGCCCTGAACACTGAAGCTTTCTTT.

With regard to this clonotype: This may arise from a read error, as a much more abundant clone is one base away. The CDR3 DNA sequence: TGTGCCAGCAGTCCCCTCCTACGGGGACTAGCGGGAGGCAGTCGGGACGAGCAGTACTTC. This encodes CASSPLLRGLAGGSRDEQYF. The chain recombines TRBV6-2 or TRBV6-3 with TRBJ2-7, with 15 bases that match TRBD2. The germline CDR1 and CDR2 sequences are MNHEY and SVGEGT. The CDR3 totals 20 residues. The J segment lost 5 bases and the V segment lost 5 bases, leaving 19 bases of the junction unmatched.

This clonotype was seen repeatedly, ten times or more. This chain links TRBV30 with TRBJ1-2, with unresolved D. V lost 4 bases and J lost 8, with 14 bases in between. The CDR3 spans 12 residues. CDR1 GTSNPN and CDR2 SVGIG come from the germline V gene (reference sequence). The CDR3, as DNA: TGTGCCTGGATGACCTACCGCGTCGGCTACACCTTC. It encodes CAWMTYRVGYTF.

The chain couples TRBV6-1 to TRBJ1-2; 7 nucleotides line up with TRBD1. Germline V lookup: CDR1 MNHNS, CDR2 SASEGT. This CDR3 region has 12 residues. V lost 6 bases and J lost 8; bases outside the gene matches: 6. The CDR3 bases are TGTGCCAGCAGGGGACAGAGGGACGGCTACACCTTC. Protein: CASRGQRDGYTF.

This clonotype was picked up many times. The chain is built from TRBV3-1 and TRBJ2-5; D remains unclear. Trimming took 2 bases from V and 5 from J, leaving 15 bases between them. This CDR3 contains 15 residues. Looked up from germline, CDR1 is LGHDT and CDR2 is YNNKEL (reference sequence). The CDR3 region is CASSQRKISGETQYF. DNA for the CDR3: TGTGCCAGCAGCCAACGCAAAATTTCGGGCGAGACCCAGTACTTC.

The chain employs TRBV27 and TRBJ2-7; D not certain. CDR1 and CDR2 (germline): MNHEY, SMNVEV (reference sequence). The length of the CDR3 is 13 residues. Trimming took 2 bases from V and 5 from J, leaving 10 bases between them. The CDR3 spells CASSLGRSHEQYF. CDR3 DNA sequence: TGTGCCAGCAGTTTAGGCAGATCCCACGAGCAGTACTTC.

V usage is TRBV3-1 and J usage is TRBJ2-7, with D possibly TRBD1 on 6 matching bases. From germline, CDR1 is LGHDT and CDR2 YNNKEL (reference sequence). This CDR3 has 15 residues. Trimming took off 1 base at V and 0 bases at J, with 10 bases between the two ends. The CDR3: CASSQVQGPSYEQYF. The CDR3 nucleotides read TGTGCCAGCAGCCAAGTTCAGGGGCCCTCCTACGAGCAGTACTTC.